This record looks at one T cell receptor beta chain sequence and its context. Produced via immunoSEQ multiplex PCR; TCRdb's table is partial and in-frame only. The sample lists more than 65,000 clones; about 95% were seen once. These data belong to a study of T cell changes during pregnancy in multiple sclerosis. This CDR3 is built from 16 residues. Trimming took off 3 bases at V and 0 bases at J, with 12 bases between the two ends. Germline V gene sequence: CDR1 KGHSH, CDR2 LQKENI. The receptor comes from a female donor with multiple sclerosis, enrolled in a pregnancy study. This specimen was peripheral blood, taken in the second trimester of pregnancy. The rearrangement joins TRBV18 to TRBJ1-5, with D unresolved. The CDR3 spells CASSPGGSYSNQPQHF. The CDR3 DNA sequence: TGTGCCAGCTCACCCGGAGGCAGCTATAGCAATCAGCCCCAGCATTTT. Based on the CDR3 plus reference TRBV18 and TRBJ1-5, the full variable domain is NAGVMQNPRHLVRRRGQEARLRCSPMKGHSHVYWYRQLPEEGLKFMVYLQKENIIDESGMPKERFSAEFPKEGPSILRIQQVVRGDSAAYFCASSPGGSYSNQPQHFGDGTRLSIL.